This T cell receptor beta chain came from a study of blood T cells in healthy people across ages. The CDR3 is 15 amino acids. The germline CDR1 and CDR2 sequences are SGHVS and FQNEAQ. On this clonotype: The target antigen is unknown.

The authors ran a second PCR of about 6 to 11 cycles using a sample-barcoded 5' primer and a J-beta primer mix. TCRdb used MiXCR to reprocess the 5' RACE reads, holding one entry per CDR3 protein. The table shows around 790,000 distinct CDR3 sequences, with roughly 44% occurring only once. Study results and limitations: Long-lived donors carried more naive CD4+ cells and greater diversity than aged donors.

This clonotype was sampled from a man in his 60s in good health. The chain links TRBV7-8 to TRBJ2-5; 7 bases line up with TRBD1. Gene TRBJ2-7 matches the end of the DNA better, so the J call may be wrong. Sequencing input: blood. The CDR3: CASSLDRDRLGEQYF. Here the CDR3 DNA reads TGTGCCAGCAGCTTAGACAGGGACAGACTCGGCGAGCAGTACTTC.